This TCR beta chain was identified during a study of OX40 agonist ivuxolimab in advanced cancers. At the level of the whole study: The costimulatory receptor OX40 (CD134) was targeted by ivuxolimab, a fully human IgG2 agonistic monoclonal antibody. Among the roughly 52 dose-escalation patients, some 19 had hepatocellular carcinoma, roughly 15 melanoma, 9 renal cell carcinoma and 9 head and neck cancer. Peripheral TCRbeta sequencing was intended to test whether TCR sequence diversity was altered and clonal T-cell expansion was caused by ivuxolimab. Partial responses occurred in three dose-escalation patients: two with cutaneous melanoma and one with hepatocellular carcinoma. Prior anti-PD-1, anti-PD-L1 or anti-CTLA-4 therapy was permitted, and checkpoint inhibitors had been received by less than 45% of dose-escalation patients. Intravenous ivuxolimab was administered to patients every 2 weeks at six dose levels: 0.01, 0.1, 0.3, 1.5, 3 and 10 mg/kg. The monotherapy dose-escalation portion (N ≈ 52 patients) of the phase I ivuxolimab trial is reported in the paper. A male proportion of under 85% and a mean age of approximately 62 years, ranging from 23 to 79, were recorded for the dose-escalation cohort.

For sequencing of the TCRbeta CDR3 region, genomic DNA was extracted from the sorted cells. TCRbeta CDR3 regions were sequenced using the immunoSEQ Assay. The table was pulled from immuneACCESS by TCRdb, which kept in-frame rearrangements only. Such tables lose some clones; where checked, under half of the loss comes from unresolved V genes, and the rest has no known cause. The sample has 40,000 to 60,000 clones on record, 85% of them singletons. Clones ranked in the top ten supply about 20% of the sample. Details on this clone: It lacks a known antigen. The record has no base qualities; no much larger clone is one base away.

V sheds 0 bases and J sheds 0 bases, leaving 12 bases between their ends. The CDR3 starts with the cysteine, ends with the phenylalanine, and has 17 residues. The entry retains the CDR3 DNA only, 51 bases that are in frame from base 1. As encoded in the germline V gene, CDR1 is LGHNA while CDR2 is YSLEER. Patients with autoimmune disease history or receiving systemic immunosuppression were excluded from the trial. In every dose cohort, peripheral blood was drawn for TCR sequencing at baseline, cycle 4 day 1, and cycle 7 day 1. The samples were taken from a phase I, first-in-human, multicenter, open-label dose-escalation trial of ivuxolimab. Adults with locally advanced or metastatic melanoma, renal cell, hepatocellular, or head and neck squamous cell carcinoma were enrolled in the trial. Before TCR sequencing, CD4+ and CD8+ T cells were separately sorted from peripheral blood. General findings and caveats noted by the study authors: At doses of 0.1 to 3.0 mg/kg, clonal expansion of both CD4+ and CD8+ blood T cells was observed from baseline to week 6. Low levels of normalized T-cell clonal expansion were also seen in some nonresponding patients. After ivuxolimab, expanded clones were on average more numerous among CD8+ T cells than among CD4+ T cells. The antigen specificity of the clonally expanded peripheral T cells was not determined. In the 0.1-3.0 mg/kg groups, partial responders had among the lowest normalized peripheral clonal expansion, particularly in CD8+ T cells.

The rearrangement combines TRBV4-3 with TRBJ1-3, with an unclear D gene assignment. The sequences come from CD4+ or CD8+ T cells sorted from blood, collected in a trial of the OX40 agonist ivuxolimab. The TCR sequence derives from an adult with an advanced solid tumor such as melanoma, head and neck, liver or kidney cancer. CDR3 region: CASSQDNTATSGNTIYF. The sequence in DNA is TGCGCCAGCAGCCAAGATAACACCGCGACCTCTGGAAACACCATATATTTT.